This T cell receptor beta chain was obtained from a study of shared T cell receptors in the human thymus. Repertoires were generated with immunoSEQ multiplex PCR, while TCRdb's copy carries only in-frame clones and drops some. The sample includes hundreds of thousands of clones, around 87% seen only once; the top ten take just under 0.0095%. Germline lookup yields CDR1 KGHSH and CDR2 LQKENI. This CDR3 spans 16 amino acids. Trimming removed 0 bases from V and 5 bases from J; junction bases left unmatched: 6. This sample was shared with a second study, whose subject was human thymus T cells. That publication notes: It was healthy Finnish infants having corrective surgery for congenital heart defects who were the donors. Resections from corrective heart surgery provided thymus tissue. Thymic and blood repertoires appeared to display a bias in their usage of V and J genes. Thymic repertoires of unrelated individuals were reported in related research to overlap highly.

The rearrangement uses TRBV18 and TRBJ2-1; TRBD2 matches at 8 bases. This TCR was sampled from a boy under two years old with a congenital heart defect. The specimen was thymocytes. CDR3 sequence: CASSPPSGSVDNEQFF. The CDR3 coding sequence is TGTGCCAGCTCACCACCGAGCGGGAGTGTCGACAATGAGCAGTTCTTC.